A single sample gave rise to the 19 T cell receptor beta chains below, sequenced in a study of CD8 T cells in ankylosing spondylitis. Their recognized antigens are unknown. One entry per CDR3 protein results from TCRdb running MiXCR on the 5' RACE reads. The table shows 200,000 to 250,000 distinct CDR3 sequences, with about 16% occurring only once. Study observations and caveats: Seemingly distinctive of ankylosing spondylitis blood was a TCR beta motif formed by eight highly homologous variants.

The sample comprised blood, either unsorted or a sorted T cell fraction (not recorded which). These receptor sequences come from a male donor with ankylosing spondylitis.

This chain connects TRBV6-1 to TRBJ1-1, with 10 bases aligning to TRBD1. The CDR3 loop spans 15 amino acids. Germline CDR1 MNHNS, CDR2 SASEGT. The trim removed 8 bases at V and 4 bases at J, leaving 10 bases unmatched. The CDR3 region is CASGTGAIVGTEAFF. The CDR3 DNA reads as TGTGCCAGCGGGACAGGGGCGATCGTGGGCACTGAAGCTTTCTTT.

This clonotype has only one observation. This CDR3 reads CAWSGGTYEQYF. The DNA for the CDR3 is TGTGCCTGGAGTGGGGGAACCTACGAGCAGTACTTC. V gene TRBV30 combines with J gene TRBJ2-7; D not certain. The CDR3 is made up of 12 amino acids. Germline V gene sequence: CDR1 GTSNPN, CDR2 SVGIG (reference sequence). Trimming removed 1 base from V and 2 bases from J, with 6 bases in between.

This chain joins TRBV9 and TRBJ2-5, with 10 bases lining up with TRBD1. This CDR3 is 15 amino acids long. V shed 5 bases and J 5 bases; nucleotides not matched to a gene: 9. Germline V CDR1 and CDR2: SGDLS, YYNGEE. The CDR3 loop reads CASRAGTGASETQYF. The CDR3 nucleotides read TGTGCCAGCAGGGCCGGGACAGGGGCGTCGGAGACCCAGTACTTC.

This clonotype was seen more than once but under ten times. The chain joins TRBV7-6 to TRBJ1-1, with D unclear. V lost 8 bases and J 1 base, leaving 14 bases between the germline ends. The CDR3 consists of 14 residues. Germline-derived CDR1 and CDR2 are SGHVS and FNYEAQ. The DNA for the CDR3 is TGTGCCAGCGGTACCGGGCAAGAGAACACTGAAGCTTTCTTT. Protein product: CASGTGQENTEAFF.

This clonotype came up a few times. The chain employs TRBV12-5 and TRBJ2-1, with 13 bases fitting TRBD2. The CDR3 has 15 residues. V dropped 6 bases and J dropped 7; count of bases not matched to a gene: 6. Germline V lookup: CDR1 LGHNT, CDR2 FRNRAP. CDR3 in amino acids: CASGRTSGGGNEQFF. CDR3 nucleotides: TGTGCTAGTGGGCGTACTAGCGGGGGGGGTAATGAGCAGTTCTTC. Full variable domain (outside the CDR3, taken from reference TRBV12-5 and TRBJ2-1): DARVTQTPRHKVTEMGQEVTMRCQPILGHNTVFWYRQTMMQGLELLAYFRNRAPLDDSGMPKDRFSAEMPDATLATLKIQPSEPRDSAVYFCASGRTSGGGNEQFFGPGTRLTVL.

As DNA, the CDR3 is TGTGCCAGCAGTTACTCGATTGAGAGGGTTGATCAGCCCCAGCATTTT. It is translated as CASSYSIERVDQPQHF. The rearrangement uses TRBV6-2 or TRBV6-3 and TRBJ1-5; unclear D gene. V dropped 0 bases and J dropped 5 bases, with 14 bases sitting between them. The V gene's germline CDR1 is MNHEY and CDR2 SVGEGT. The CDR3 extends over 16 amino acids.

The chain joins TRBV7-9 to TRBJ2-7, with a possible D match to TRBD1 (8 bases). Per germline, CDR1 SEHNR and CDR2 FQNEAQ (reference sequence). The V and J ends lost 5 bases and 1 base respectively, with 15 bases between them. The CDR3 contains 15 residues. The DNA of the CDR3 is TGTGCCAGCAGCCCCGGGGGGACAGGTTCCTACGAGCAGTACTTC. Its translation: CASSPGGTGSYEQYF.

This clonotype was observed at least ten times. The chain has TRBV7-9 and TRBJ2-1; the D gene is possibly TRBD2 (7 bases). This CDR3 is 15 amino acids long. V was trimmed by 0 bases and J by 2 bases, leaving 8 bases between them. Germline values: CDR1 SEHNR, CDR2 FQNEAQ (reference sequence). In nucleotides, the CDR3 is TGTGCCAGCAGCTTAGCGGGGGGGCCCTACAATGAGCAGTTCTTC. Translating it yields CASSLAGGPYNEQFF.

The chain joins TRBV6-2 or TRBV6-3 to TRBJ1-1; 8 bases agree with TRBD1. Per the germline V gene, CDR1 is MNHEY and CDR2 is SVGEGT. The CDR3 sequence is 16 residues long. The V gene end was trimmed by 0 bases and the J gene end by 1 base; junction bases not matched to a gene: 4. The DNA of the CDR3 is TGTGCCAGCAGTTACTCCCCTGGACAGGGGAACACTGAAGCTTTCTTT. This codes for CASSYSPGQGNTEAFF.

This sequence joins TRBV27 and TRBJ2-7; the D gene is possibly TRBD1 (5 bases). CDR3 size: 13 residues. Looked up from germline, CDR1 is MNHEY and CDR2 is SMNVEV (reference sequence). V lost 7 bases to trimming and J lost 5 bases, with 15 bases between them. CDR3 protein: CASTLGPGHEQYF. CDR3 coding DNA: TGTGCCAGCACTCTGGGGCCCGGCCACGAGCAGTACTTC.

This clonotype was recorded a few times. The chain employs TRBV12-3 or TRBV12-4 and TRBJ2-3; the match to TRBD2 covers 10 bases. Losses at the gene ends were 6 bases for V and 0 bases for J; bases not matched to a gene: 9. This CDR3 region has 17 residues. The CDR3 region has the DNA TGTGCCAGCAGCGACCCACTAGCGGGACCCAGCACAGATACGCAGTATTTT. Translated: CASSDPLAGPSTDTQYF.

This clonotype has just a few counts. V usage is TRBV6-2 or TRBV6-3 and J usage is TRBJ2-3, with D possibly matching TRBD2 (6 bases). The CDR3 is made up of 15 amino acids. Germline CDR1 is MNHEY and CDR2 is SVGEGT. Trimming left V 5 bases short and J 2 bases short, with 14 bases between. The CDR3 reads CASSLVGGVTDTQYF. In nucleotides, the CDR3 is TGTGCCAGCAGTCTAGTGGGAGGCGTCACAGATACGCAGTATTTT.

This clonotype was found a few times. The V gene is TRBV4-1, the J gene TRBJ2-5; 8 positions match TRBD1. This CDR3 comprises 18 residues. Germline CDR1 reads MGHRA; CDR2 reads YSYEKL. With V trimmed by 2 bases and J by 1 base, 12 bases remained unmatched. DNA for the CDR3: TGCGCCAGCAGCCAAACTGCCCCCTCCGGGACAGGCCAAGAGACCCAGTACTTC. It codes for CASSQTAPSGTGQETQYF.

The rearrangement joins TRBV27 to TRBJ2-1; TRBD2 matches at 8 bases. CDR3 length equals 13 residues. CDR1 MNHEY and CDR2 SMNVEV come from the germline V gene (reference sequence). Unmatched junction bases numbered 6, after V lost 4 bases and J lost 10 bases. DNA of the CDR3: TGTGCCAGCAGTTGGACTAGCAGGGGCGAGCAGTTCTTC. Encoded protein: CASSWTSRGEQFF.

The chain is built from TRBV20-1 and TRBJ2-1, with TRBD2 as a possible D gene (5 bases). Trimming cost V 0 bases and J 3 bases, with 12 bases left between them. Germline V gene sequence: CDR1 DFQATT, CDR2 SNEGSKA (reference sequence). CDR3 length equals 15 residues. The CDR3 sequence is CSARDGSAIYNEQFF. The CDR3 DNA sequence: TGCAGTGCTAGAGATGGGAGCGCGATCTACAATGAGCAGTTCTTC.

The chain employs TRBV6-2 or TRBV6-3 and TRBJ2-1; D possibly corresponds to TRBD2 (5 bases). Germline CDR1 reads MNHEY; CDR2 reads SVGEGT. The CDR3 extends over 15 amino acids. With 5 bases removed from V and 3 bases from J, the gap between germline ends came to 14 bases. CDR3 bases: TGTGCCAGCAGTACTAGTCCTCGGATCTACAATGAGCAGTTCTTC. Translation gives CASSTSPRIYNEQFF.

The genes are TRBV29-1 and TRBJ2-1, with 7 bases lining up with TRBD2. Per the germline V gene, CDR1 is SQVTM and CDR2 is ANQGSEA. The length of the CDR3 is 14 residues. With 6 bases clipped from V and 4 bases from J, the junction kept 9 bases outside the gene matches. CDR3 residues: CSVEWRESYNEQFF. The CDR3 bases are TGCAGCGTGGAGTGGCGGGAGTCTTACAATGAGCAGTTCTTC.

The CDR3 DNA is TGCAGTGCTAGAGACCCGGGGGGGGGCAGAGCAGTGGATACGCAGTATTTT. Its translation: CSARDPGGGRAVDTQYF. J is TRBJ2-3 and V is TRBV20-1, with 8 positions matching TRBD2. J gave up 6 bases and V 0 bases, and 14 bases lay outside the gene matches. Germline V gene lookup returns CDR1 DFQATT and CDR2 SNEGSKA (reference sequence). This CDR3 has 17 residues.

The CDR3 is CATLGKETQYF. CDR3 nucleotide sequence: TGTGCCACCCTAGGTAAAGAGACCCAGTACTTC. This rearrangement joins TRBV10-3 to TRBJ2-5; D is undetermined. The CDR3 is made up of 11 amino acids. Per the germline V gene, CDR1 is ENHRY and CDR2 is SYGVKD. Trimming left V 10 bases short and J 3 bases short, with 9 bases between.